One and the same sample provided the 29 T cell receptor beta chains below, sequenced in a study of CD8 T cells in Susac syndrome. RNA, at 0.5 to 1 ug, was reverse transcribed with random hexamers. TCRdb reanalysed the immunoSEQ multiplex PCR reads using MiXCR and keeps one entry per CDR3 protein. The sample records around 270,000 distinct CDR3 sequences, about 82% being singletons. Sequenced material: CD8+ T cells from PBMCs. All receptors come from a human donor with multiple sclerosis.

The chain recombines TRBV6-5 with TRBJ2-1; the D call may be TRBD1 or TRBD2 (5 bases each). The CDR3 covers 13 residues. Per the germline V gene, CDR1 is MNHEY and CDR2 is SVGAGI. Trimming took 2 bases from V and 8 from J, leaving 10 bases between them. The CDR3 here is CASSYGGGDEQFF. The CDR3 region has the DNA TGTGCCAGCAGTTACGGGGGTGGGGATGAGCAGTTCTTC.

The J gene is TRBJ2-3, the V gene TRBV20-1, with D hard to call. The length of the CDR3 is 17 residues. V was trimmed by 6 bases and J by 6 bases, leaving 28 bases between them. Germline loops: CDR1 DFQATT, CDR2 SNEGSKA (reference sequence). The DNA for the CDR3 is TGCAGTGCCGTAGAGAGATTGGGCCTCCAGGAAGGGGATACGCAGTATTTT. This codes for CSAVERLGLQEGDTQYF.

The genes are TRBV20-1 and TRBJ2-5; 7 bases align to TRBD2. Germline values: CDR1 DFQATT, CDR2 SNEGSKA (reference sequence). After removal of 6 bases from V and 4 bases from J, the junction contained 5 bases not matched to a gene. This CDR3 region has 12 residues. CDR3 sequence: CSAWDYGETQYF. In DNA, the CDR3 is TGCAGTGCCTGGGACTATGGAGAGACCCAGTACTTC.

The CDR3 loop is CSAHKRGAGNEQFF. In nucleotides, the CDR3 is TGCAGTGCTCATAAGCGGGGGGCGGGCAATGAGCAGTTCTTC. The chain recombines TRBV20-1 with TRBJ2-1; TRBD2 matches at 9 bases. This CDR3 region has 14 residues. Unmatched junction bases numbered 8, after V lost 5 bases and J lost 6 bases. Germline CDR1 is DFQATT and CDR2 is SNEGSKA (reference sequence).

The chain carries TRBV19 and TRBJ2-7, with 9 nucleotides matching TRBD2. This CDR3 contains 15 residues. Germline lookup yields CDR1 LNHDA and CDR2 SQIVND (reference sequence). The V gene end was trimmed by 5 bases and the J gene end by 5 bases; junction bases not matched to a gene: 10. The DNA of the CDR3 is TGTGCCAGTAGTGCCTTTTCCGGGACTAGCAACGAGCAGTACTTC. It encodes CASSAFSGTSNEQYF.

This sequence joins TRBV20-1 and TRBJ1-2; the D gene is possibly TRBD1 (5 bases). The CDR3 is 15 residues long. V dropped 5 bases and J dropped 7 bases, with 23 bases sitting between them. Per the germline V gene, CDR1 is DFQATT and CDR2 is SNEGSKA (reference sequence). The CDR3, as DNA: TGCAGTGCTCCCCTCCCGGACATACCTGGGGGTGGCTACACCTTC. Translated, it gives CSAPLPDIPGGGYTF.

CDR3 residues: CASSFVTGELFF. CDR3 in DNA: TGTGCCAGCAGTTTCGTCACCGGGGAGCTGTTTTTT. The rearrangement uses TRBV28 and TRBJ2-2, with D uncertain. The CDR3 loop spans 12 amino acids. The germline V and J ends were trimmed by 3 bases and 4 bases, with 3 bases remaining between them. The germline gives CDR1 MDHEN, CDR2 SYDVKM.

The chain links TRBV27 to TRBJ2-7, with D unresolved. CDR1 and CDR2 (germline): MNHEY, SMNVEV (reference sequence). Trimming removed 5 bases at V and 3 bases at J, with 17 bases between. This CDR3 is 15 amino acids long. CDR3 sequence reads: CASSMSSARGYEQYF. The CDR3 DNA follows: TGTGCCAGCAGTATGAGCAGCGCGAGAGGCTACGAGCAGTACTTC.

This rearrangement joins TRBV7-9 to TRBJ1-3, with D hard to call. The ends were cut back, 2 bases at V and 4 bases at J, with 18 bases in the middle. The CDR3 totals 17 residues. CDR1 SEHNR and CDR2 FQNEAQ come from the germline V gene (reference sequence). The CDR3 nucleotides are TGTGCCAGCAGCTTACCACCTGAGGCGGAGCCGGGAAACACCATATATTTT. Its translation is CASSLPPEAEPGNTIYF.

This clonotype was seen a single time. V is TRBV23-1 and J is TRBJ2-4, with no clear D. TRBV23-1 is labeled an ORF, and its function is uncertain. This CDR3 spans 17 amino acids. The V end was cut by 6 bases, the J end by 8 bases, with 26 bases between. The CDR3 reads CASSRRLSPQVGDIQYF. The DNA of the CDR3 is TGCGCCAGCAGCCGGCGACTCTCTCCCCAGGTTGGGGACATTCAGTACTTC.

This clonotype has only one observation. The chain uses TRBV20-1 and TRBJ2-1, with a weak D call TRBD2 (5 bases). This CDR3 has 13 residues. V lost 6 bases to trimming and J lost 3 bases, with 12 bases between them. CDR1 is DFQATT, CDR2 SNEGSKA, per germline (reference sequence). CDR3 nucleotide sequence: TGCAGTGCCAGTGGACTTGGCTACAATGAGCAGTTCTTC. It codes for CSASGLGYNEQFF.

CDR3 DNA sequence: TGTGCCAGCAGTTTATATGTGGGTCAGCCCCAGCATTTT. It translates to CASSLYVGQPQHF. The chain uses TRBV27 and TRBJ1-5; D gene unclear. Trimming pared 1 base from V and 6 bases from J, leaving 7 bases between. The germline V gene has CDR1 MNHEY and CDR2 SMNVEV (reference sequence). This CDR3 spans 13 amino acids.

The rearrangement uses TRBV5-1 and TRBJ2-1; D is perhaps TRBD2 (6 bases). The V gene's germline CDR1 is SGHRS and CDR2 YFSETQ. The germline V and J ends were trimmed by 6 bases and 5 bases, with 15 bases remaining between them. CDR3 length equals 14 residues. CDR3 DNA sequence: TGCGCCAGCACCTCCGGCGGGACTCACAATGAGCAGTTCTTC. The encoded protein is CASTSGGTHNEQFF.

The chain combines TRBV7-9 with TRBJ1-1; D is unresolved. Germline V gene data show CDR1 as SEHNR and CDR2 as FQNEAQ (reference sequence). Trimming removed 5 bases at V and 2 bases at J, with 18 bases between. The length of the CDR3 is 16 residues. CDR3 bases: TGTGCCAGCAGCCCTCCTTTAGGCTTTCCTAACACTGAAGCTTTCTTT. Translation gives CASSPPLGFPNTEAFF.

V and J are TRBV27 and TRBJ2-5, with D unclear. The CDR3 covers 13 residues. Germline-derived CDR1 and CDR2 are MNHEY and SMNVEV (reference sequence). Between the trimmed V and J ends, which lost 5 bases and 4 bases, there was a span of 11 bases. The CDR3 sequence is CASSNVLRETQYF. CDR3 nucleotides: TGTGCCAGCAGTAACGTATTACGAGAGACCCAGTACTTC.

The chain is built from TRBV4-3 and TRBJ2-4; 7 bases are a match to TRBD1. After removal of 6 bases from V and 6 bases from J, the junction contained 8 bases not matched to a gene. This CDR3 region has 14 residues. Germline CDR1 LGHNA, CDR2 YSLEER. CDR3 sequence reads: CASSLGQVGNIQYF. The CDR3 coding sequence is TGCGCCAGCAGTCTAGGACAGGTGGGAAACATTCAGTACTTC.

V is TRBV28 and J is TRBJ1-2; D is undetermined. Germline V gene lookup returns CDR1 MDHEN and CDR2 SYDVKM. The CDR3 has 13 amino acids. V was clipped by 3 bases and J by 3 bases, with 8 bases between them. CDR3 loop: CASSFYRYYGYTF. Here the CDR3 DNA reads TGTGCCAGCAGTTTCTACCGATACTATGGCTACACCTTC.

V is TRBV25-1 and J is TRBJ2-5, with 9 bases identical to TRBD2. J was trimmed by 2 bases and V by 3 bases; bases with no gene match: 7. Germline CDR1 reads MGHDK; CDR2 reads SYGVNS. The CDR3 has 16 residues. The CDR3 sequence is CASSDLAGHLQETQYF. The CDR3, as DNA: TGTGCCAGCAGTGATCTAGCGGGGCACCTGCAAGAGACCCAGTACTTC.

This chain joins TRBV4-3 and TRBJ2-7, with a tentative D call TRBD1 (6 bases). Trimming took 1 base from V and 0 from J, leaving 10 bases between them. Per the germline V gene, CDR1 is LGHNA and CDR2 is YSLEER. The CDR3 runs to 15 residues. CDR3 DNA sequence: TGCGCCAGCAGCCAAGGACAACAGGGCTCCTACGAGCAGTACTTC. As protein: CASSQGQQGSYEQYF.

The V gene is TRBV4-3, the J gene TRBJ1-5, with D uncertain. Trimming cost V 0 bases and J 1 base, with 13 bases left between them. Germline loops: CDR1 LGHNA, CDR2 YSLEER. This CDR3 contains 17 residues. CDR3 sequence: CASSQDRAVGSNQPQHF. As DNA, the CDR3 is TGCGCCAGCAGCCAAGACCGGGCCGTAGGGAGCAATCAGCCCCAGCATTTT.

The chain employs TRBV28 and TRBJ1-2; maybe TRBD1 (5 bases). V was cut by 0 bases and J by 2 bases, with 10 bases left in between. Germline V gene data show CDR1 as MDHEN and CDR2 as SYDVKM. CDR3 length equals 15 residues. Here the CDR3 reads CASSLWEGPNYGYTF. Written as DNA, the CDR3 is TGTGCCAGCAGTTTATGGGAGGGACCGAACTATGGCTACACCTTC.

This clonotype came up a few times. This CDR3 is CASSHDLQPGPENNGELFF. CDR3 DNA sequence: TGTGCCAGCAGCCATGATCTTCAGCCGGGGCCAGAGAATAACGGGGAGCTGTTTTTT. The chain links TRBV14 to TRBJ2-2; D might be TRBD1 or TRBD2, each matching 5 bases. Trimming stripped 3 bases from V and 7 bases from J, with 27 bases between. The CDR3 sequence is 19 residues long. Germline CDR1 reads SGHDN; CDR2 reads FVKESK.

The V call is TRBV6-5, the J call TRBJ1-5; no firm D call. V was trimmed by 0 bases and J by 13 bases, leaving 13 bases between them. The CDR3 contains 13 residues. The V gene's germline CDR1 is MNHEY and CDR2 SVGAGI. CDR3 region: CASSYSKGGDQHF. Written as DNA, the CDR3 is TGTGCCAGCAGTTACTCGAAGGGCGGGGATCAGCATTTT.

The V and J genes are TRBV19 and TRBJ2-7, with 10 bases that match TRBD1. The CDR3 totals 14 residues. Germline CDR1 is LNHDA and CDR2 is SQIVND (reference sequence). Trimming cost V 9 bases and J 1 base; bases outside gene matches: 6. CDR3 sequence: CASRDRGRSYEQYF. CDR3 nucleotide sequence: TGTGCCAGCCGTGACAGGGGGCGATCCTACGAGCAGTACTTC. Supplemented by reference TRBV19 and TRBJ2-7, the full variable domain reads DGGITQSPKYLFRKEGQNVTLSCEQNLNHDAMYWYRQDPGQGLRLIYYSQIVNDFQKGDIAEGYSVSREKKESFPLTVTSAQKNPTAFYLCASRDRGRSYEQYFGPGTRLTVT.

The chain joins TRBV4-3 to TRBJ2-3, with a possible D match to TRBD2 (5 bases). Germline lookup yields CDR1 LGHNA and CDR2 YSLEER. The ends were cut back, 0 bases at V and 3 bases at J, with 10 bases in the middle. The CDR3 spans 15 residues. This CDR3 is CASSQDGAETDTQYF. The CDR3 DNA sequence: TGCGCCAGCAGCCAAGATGGAGCGGAAACAGATACGCAGTATTTT.

The chain carries TRBV6-2 or TRBV6-3 and TRBJ2-1; 8 bases are shared with TRBD2. Germline V gene sequence: CDR1 MNHEY, CDR2 SVGEGT. This CDR3 has 13 residues. V was clipped by 7 bases and J by 9 bases; unmatched bases: 8. The chain's CDR3 is CASNSAGVGEQFF. CDR3 sequence (DNA): TGTGCCAGCAACTCAGCGGGAGTGGGTGAGCAGTTCTTC.

The rearrangement uses TRBV7-8 and TRBJ2-5, with 9 bases aligning to TRBD1. Germline CDR1 is SGHVS and CDR2 is FQNEAQ. The CDR3 contains 16 residues. Trimming removed 4 bases from V and 1 base from J; junction bases left unmatched: 7. The CDR3 DNA reads as TGTGCCAGCAGCTCGTCCGGGACAGGGATCCAAGAGACCCAGTACTTC. Amino acid sequence: CASSSSGTGIQETQYF.

This clonotype was counted a few times. The V call is TRBV11-2, the J call TRBJ2-3; D might be TRBD1 (5 bases). The germline CDR1 and CDR2 sequences are SGHAT and FQNNGV. Trimming shortened V by 3 bases and J by 5 bases, and 6 bases separated the two germline ends. The CDR3 spans 12 residues. For the CDR3, the DNA is TGTGCCAGCAGCTTCCAGGGAGATACGCAGTATTTT. This sequence encodes CASSFQGDTQYF.

The chain has TRBV6-5 and TRBJ1-5; D not certain. Trimming removed 6 bases from V and 4 bases from J, with 13 bases in between. Germline lookup yields CDR1 MNHEY and CDR2 SVGAGI. The CDR3 covers 14 residues. The CDR3 loop reads CASREDGSNQPQHF. DNA for the CDR3: TGTGCCAGCAGAGAGGACGGATCTAATCAGCCCCAGCATTTT.